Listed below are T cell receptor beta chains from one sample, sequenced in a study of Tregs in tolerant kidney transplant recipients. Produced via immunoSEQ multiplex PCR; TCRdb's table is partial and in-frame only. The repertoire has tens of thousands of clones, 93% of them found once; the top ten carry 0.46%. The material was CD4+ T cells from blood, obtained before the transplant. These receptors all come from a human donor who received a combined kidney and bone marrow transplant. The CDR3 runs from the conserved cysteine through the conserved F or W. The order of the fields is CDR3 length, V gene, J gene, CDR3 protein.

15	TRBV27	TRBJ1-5	CASSLAGSRYQPQHF
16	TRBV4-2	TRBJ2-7	CASSPSNRGWSYEQYF
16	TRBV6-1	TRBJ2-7	CASSEKGKQGPDEQYF
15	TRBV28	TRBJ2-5	CASSAAGGTQETQYF
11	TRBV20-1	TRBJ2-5	CSALGGETQYF
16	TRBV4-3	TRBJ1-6	CASSQEPSSYNSPLHF
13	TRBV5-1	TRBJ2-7	CASSLDGSYEQYF
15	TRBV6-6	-	CASNIKQGASYEQYF
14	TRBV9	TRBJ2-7	CASSVTGTGGEQYF
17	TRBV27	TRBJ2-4	CASSLFSGPESKNIQYF
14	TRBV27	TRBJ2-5	CASRRGQGWETQYF
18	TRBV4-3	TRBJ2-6	CASSQEAPGGSGANVLTF
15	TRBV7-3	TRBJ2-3	CASSLTGLVADTQYF
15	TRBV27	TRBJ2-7	CASRYGQGGSYEQYF
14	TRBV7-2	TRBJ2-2	CASSIGQNTGELFF
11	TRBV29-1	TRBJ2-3	CSVQPGDTQYF
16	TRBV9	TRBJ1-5	CASKGAREAFNQPQHF
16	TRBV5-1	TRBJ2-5	CASSARLAGVQETQYF
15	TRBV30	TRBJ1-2	CAWSTYGQMLYGYTF
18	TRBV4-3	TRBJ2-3	CASSQLASRAGGADTQYF
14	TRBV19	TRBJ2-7	CASSRGQDIYEQYF
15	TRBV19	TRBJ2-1	CASSRAPSSYNEQFF
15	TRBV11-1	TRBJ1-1	CASSPGRWGDTEAFF
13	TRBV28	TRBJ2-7	CASSFGGRRTQYF
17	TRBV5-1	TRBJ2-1	CASSAGLAKSSYNEQFF
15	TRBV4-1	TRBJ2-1	CASSQDTSSYNEQFF
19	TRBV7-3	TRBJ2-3	CASSPFTSGKTNSTDTQYF
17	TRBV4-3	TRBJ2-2	CASSRYNRGLRTGELFF
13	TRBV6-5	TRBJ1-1	CASSYAGDTEAFF
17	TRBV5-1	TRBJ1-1	CASSPEQGPPMNTEAFF
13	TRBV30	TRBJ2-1	CAWDRTGYNEQFF
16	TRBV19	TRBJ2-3	CASSTGRTGYTDTQYF
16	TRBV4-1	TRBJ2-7	CASSHLPRGSHYEQYF
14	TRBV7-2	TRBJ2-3	CASSPVELPDTQYF
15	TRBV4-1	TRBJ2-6	CASSLQGPGANVLTF
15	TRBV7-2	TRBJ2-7	CASSLQLSGWDEQYF
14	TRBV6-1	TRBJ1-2	CASSQEGPNYGYTF
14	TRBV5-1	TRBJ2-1	CASSAGTGDNEQFF
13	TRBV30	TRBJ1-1	CAWSVALNTEAFF
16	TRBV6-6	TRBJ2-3	CASRQGTGGGTDTQYF
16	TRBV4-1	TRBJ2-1	CASSPRARTGDNEQFF
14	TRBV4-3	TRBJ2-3	CASSQEWSTDTQYF
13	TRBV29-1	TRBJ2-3	CSVRQASTDTQYF
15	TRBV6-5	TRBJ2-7	CASSYRREASYEQYF
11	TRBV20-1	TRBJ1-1	CSVLGDLEAFF
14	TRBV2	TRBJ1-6	CASRVGTGGSPLHF
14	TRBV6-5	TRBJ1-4	CASSPTWGAEKLFF
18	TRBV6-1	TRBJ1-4	CASSEAVRRGGTNEKLFF
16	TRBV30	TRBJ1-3	CAWSVWLAGSGNTIYF
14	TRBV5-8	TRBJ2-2	CASSLGQRTGELFF
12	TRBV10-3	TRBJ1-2	CAISETSYGYTF
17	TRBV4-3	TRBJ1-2	CASSQVGGTGTNYGYTF
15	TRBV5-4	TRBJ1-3	CASSSRTGEGNTIYF
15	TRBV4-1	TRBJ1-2	CASRKPGQGRGGYTF
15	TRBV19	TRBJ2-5	CASSERRTTPQTQYF
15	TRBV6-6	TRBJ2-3	CASRDSGTDTDTQYF